Sequencing of this T cell receptor (beta chain) was carried out in a study of identical twins (TCRdb year 2016). Concerning the study at large: TCR alpha and beta repertoires from monozygotic twins, unrelated adults of various ages and cord blood were deep-sequenced to test whether fetal clonotypes persist. Replicate twin experiments were performed at different times using different library preparation protocols to rule out contamination.

Every donor in the study was a healthy Caucasian. Miltenyi CD45RO+ enrichment and human naive T-cell isolation kits were used to isolate memory (CD45RO+) and naive T cells from PBMC. At least ten counts were recorded for this clonotype. Its recognized antigen is unknown. No base quality information exists; no much larger clone differs at one position. There are 14 amino acids in the CDR3, from cysteine to phenylalanine inclusive. This entry keeps only the CDR3 DNA: 42 bases, framed from base 1. Per the germline V gene (reference sequence), SGHKS is the CDR1 and YYEKEE is the CDR2. The trim is 3 bases for V and 6 bases for J, with a gap of 13 bases between the germline ends. Points the paper makes about the study in general: Recombination models systematically underestimated out-of-frame TCR alpha sharing in monozygotic twins but agreed with sharing between unrelated individuals. Excess twin sharing in beta out-of-frame sequences was weaker because fewer shared sequences lowered the signal-to-noise ratio. Because the same donors could not be followed over many years, the conclusions depended on cross-sectional statistical analysis. Zero-insertion analyses could be partly confounded by invariant T cells such as MAIT and iNKT, though diverse VJ usage argued against such confounding for most clonotypes. Abundant cord blood beta clonotypes carried fewer insertions; young adult naive repertoires showed a weaker similar trend, while memory repertoires showed none. Compared with coincidental sharing between unrelated individuals, an excess of low generation-probability sequences was observed among out-of-frame TCR alpha sequences shared between twins.

The method was 5' RACE. For sequencing, an Illumina HiSeq 2000 was employed. A universal primer binding site was added through template switching, and the final cDNA carried a unique molecular identifier so that TCR cDNA molecules could be counted accurately. Specific primers in the conserved constant-segment region were used to synthesize first-strand cDNA for the TCR alpha and beta chains. To control for contamination, every cDNA library carried two barcodes: a SMART-Mk sample barcode plus Illumina barcodes. Two successive PCR steps introduced TruSeq adapter sequences along with Illumina sample barcodes. Sequencing of the TCR alpha and beta cDNA libraries was done on the Illumina HiSeq platform using custom primers. As for how the authors treated the data: MiGEC was used to process raw reads and extract unique molecular identifiers, and MiXCR was used to find CDR3 positions. For each individual, recombination models were inferred using an EM algorithm with the repgenHMM and IGoR tools. Shared clonotypes were analyzed with the tcR package in R, and sharing was normalized by the product of cloneset sizes. To study raw recombination without the effects of thymic and clonal selection, out-of-frame nonproductive sequences were analyzed. TCRdb cleaned the public reads at Q25 with fastp, built clones with MiXCR and kept in-frame beta chains. Rows with one shared CDR3 protein collapse into an entry with the most common genes and DNA. TCRdb's processing, not the authors' own work, is the source of the V and J calls. This sample lists about 150,000 distinct CDR3 sequences; roughly 3.5% were detected once. The ten largest clones add up to around 8.1% of the sample.

The rearrangement combines TRBV5-5 with TRBJ2-1, with the D call perhaps TRBD1 or TRBD2, as 5 bases match in each case. The receptor comes from a man aged 18 to 29 in good health. Sequenced: memory T cells sorted from blood. What the cell subset or site label conveys for this sample: CD45RO+ enriched T cells. The DNA reads as follows: TGTGCCAGCAGCTCCCTGGGGGTAGGCAATGAGCAGTTCTTC. The translation is CASSSLGVGNEQFF.